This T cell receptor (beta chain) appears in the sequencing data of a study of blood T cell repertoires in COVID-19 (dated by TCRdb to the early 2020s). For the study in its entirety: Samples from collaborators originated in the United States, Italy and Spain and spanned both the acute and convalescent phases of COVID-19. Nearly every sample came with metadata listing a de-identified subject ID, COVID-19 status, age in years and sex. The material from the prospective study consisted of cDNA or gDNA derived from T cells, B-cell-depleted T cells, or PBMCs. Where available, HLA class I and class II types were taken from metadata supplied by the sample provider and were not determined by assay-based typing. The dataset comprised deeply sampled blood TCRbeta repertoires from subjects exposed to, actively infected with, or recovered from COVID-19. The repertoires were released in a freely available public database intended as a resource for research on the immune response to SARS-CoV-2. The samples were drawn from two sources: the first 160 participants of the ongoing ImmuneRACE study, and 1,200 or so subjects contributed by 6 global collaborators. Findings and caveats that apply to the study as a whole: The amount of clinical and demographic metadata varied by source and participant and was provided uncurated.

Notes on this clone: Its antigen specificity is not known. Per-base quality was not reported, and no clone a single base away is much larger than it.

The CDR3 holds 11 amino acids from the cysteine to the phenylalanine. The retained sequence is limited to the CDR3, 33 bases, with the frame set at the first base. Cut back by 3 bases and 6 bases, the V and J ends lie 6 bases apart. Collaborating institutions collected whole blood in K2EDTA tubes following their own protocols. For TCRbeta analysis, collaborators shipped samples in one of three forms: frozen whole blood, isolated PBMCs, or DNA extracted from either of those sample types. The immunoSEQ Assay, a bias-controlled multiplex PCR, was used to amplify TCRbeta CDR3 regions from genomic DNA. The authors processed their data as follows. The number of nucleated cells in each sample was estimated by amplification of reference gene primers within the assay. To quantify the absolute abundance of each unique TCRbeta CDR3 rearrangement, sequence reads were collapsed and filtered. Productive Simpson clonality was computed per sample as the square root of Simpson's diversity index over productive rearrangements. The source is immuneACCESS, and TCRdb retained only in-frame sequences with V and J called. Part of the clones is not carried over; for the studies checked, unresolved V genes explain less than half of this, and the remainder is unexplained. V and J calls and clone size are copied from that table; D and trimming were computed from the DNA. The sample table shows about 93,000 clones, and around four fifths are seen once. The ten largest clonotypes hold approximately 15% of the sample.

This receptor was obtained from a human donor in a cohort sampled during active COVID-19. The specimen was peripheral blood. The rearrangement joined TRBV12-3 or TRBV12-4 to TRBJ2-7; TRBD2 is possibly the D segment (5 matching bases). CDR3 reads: CASSFRGEQYF. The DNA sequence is TGTGCCAGCAGTTTTCGGGGCGAGCAGTACTTC.